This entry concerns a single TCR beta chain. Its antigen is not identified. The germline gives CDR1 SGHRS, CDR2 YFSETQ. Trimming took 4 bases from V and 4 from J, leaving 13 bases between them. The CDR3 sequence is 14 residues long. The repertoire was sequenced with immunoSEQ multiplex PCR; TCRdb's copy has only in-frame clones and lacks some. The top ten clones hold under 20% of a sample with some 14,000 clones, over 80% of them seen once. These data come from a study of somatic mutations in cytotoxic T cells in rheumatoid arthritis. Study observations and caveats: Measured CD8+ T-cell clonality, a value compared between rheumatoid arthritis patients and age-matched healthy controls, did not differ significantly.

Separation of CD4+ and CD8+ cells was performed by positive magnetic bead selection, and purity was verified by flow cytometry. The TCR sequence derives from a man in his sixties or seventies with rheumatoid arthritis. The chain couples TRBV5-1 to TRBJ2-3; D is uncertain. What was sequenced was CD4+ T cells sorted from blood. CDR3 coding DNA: TGCGCCAGCAGCCGAGGTCCCCTCGCAGATACGCAGTATTTT. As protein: CASSRGPLADTQYF.